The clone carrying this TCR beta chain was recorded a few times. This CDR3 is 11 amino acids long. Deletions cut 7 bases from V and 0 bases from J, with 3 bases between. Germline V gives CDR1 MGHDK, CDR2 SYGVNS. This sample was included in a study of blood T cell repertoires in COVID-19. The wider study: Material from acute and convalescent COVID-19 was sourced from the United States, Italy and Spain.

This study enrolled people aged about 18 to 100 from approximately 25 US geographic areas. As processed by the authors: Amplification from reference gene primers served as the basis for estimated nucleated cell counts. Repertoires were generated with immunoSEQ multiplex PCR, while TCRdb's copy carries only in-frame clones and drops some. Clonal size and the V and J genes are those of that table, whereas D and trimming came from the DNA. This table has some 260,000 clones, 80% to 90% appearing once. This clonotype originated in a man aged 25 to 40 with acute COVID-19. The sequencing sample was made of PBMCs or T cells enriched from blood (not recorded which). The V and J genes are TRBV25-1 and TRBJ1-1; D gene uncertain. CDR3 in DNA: TGTGCCAGCAAGCTGAACACTGAAGCTTTCTTT. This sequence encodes CASKLNTEAFF.